A single sample is the source of the 30 T cell receptor beta chains below, sequenced in a study of T cell responses to AZD1222 COVID-19 vaccine. The protocol was immunoSEQ multiplex PCR, while the TCRdb copy is restricted to in-frame clones and leaves out a portion. The sample carries about 100,000 clones, 88% recorded once. The sequencing here drew on peripheral blood, taken on day 0 of AZD1222 vaccination. These receptor sequences come from an adult in good health.

V and J are TRBV12-3 or TRBV12-4 and TRBJ1-1; D gene ambiguous. The V gene lost 5 bases and the J gene lost 4 bases, with 8 bases spanning the gap. The CDR3 totals 12 residues. The CDR3 region has the DNA TGTGCCAGCAGTCCCCGTATCACTGAAGCTTTCTTT. It translates to CASSPRITEAFF.

This clone was recorded once. V and J are TRBV3-1 (or the pseudogene TRBV3-2) and TRBJ2-5; 15 positions match TRBD2. This CDR3 spans 16 amino acids. CDR1 LGHDT and CDR2 YNNKEL come from the germline V gene (reference sequence). The V segment lost 0 bases and the J segment 5 bases; nucleotides outside the gene matches: 1. The CDR3, as DNA: TGTGCCAGCAGCCAAGACGGACTAGCGGGGGGGGAGACCCAGTACTTC. Translation: CASSQDGLAGGETQYF.

The V call is TRBV3-1 (or the pseudogene TRBV3-2), the J call TRBJ1-4; possibly TRBD1 for D (5 bases). CDR1 and CDR2 from the germline V gene are LGHDT and YNNKEL (reference sequence). This CDR3 has 14 residues. Trimming left V 4 bases short and J 8 bases short, with 14 bases between. For the CDR3, the DNA is TGTGCCAGCAGCCCAAGGGACTCGGGGGAAAAACTGTTTTTT. Translating it yields CASSPRDSGEKLFF.

The chain links TRBV4-1 to TRBJ2-3, with D hard to call. The CDR3 loop spans 12 amino acids. V shed 11 bases and J shed 0 bases, with 9 bases lying between them. Germline lookup yields CDR1 MGHRA and CDR2 YSYEKL. CDR3 residues: CASEDSTDTQYF. The CDR3 DNA follows: TGCGCCTCGGAAGACAGCACAGATACGCAGTATTTT.

V is TRBV15 and J is TRBJ2-2, with 10 positions matching TRBD2. V was pared by 5 bases and J by 3 bases, with 3 bases of the junction left unmatched. The V gene's germline CDR1 is LNHNV and CDR2 YYDKDF (reference sequence). The CDR3 runs 15 residues. The CDR3 nucleotides read TGTGCCACCAGCTACGGGACTAGCGACACCGGGGAGCTGTTTTTT. Its protein is CATSYGTSDTGELFF.

This chain joins TRBV30 and TRBJ1-1; 10 positions match TRBD1. Germline CDR1 GTSNPN, CDR2 SVGIG (reference sequence). CDR3 length equals 15 residues. The V gene end was trimmed by 3 bases and the J gene end by 6 bases; junction bases not matched to a gene: 10. The CDR3 region is CAWSKRTGGNSEAFF. The CDR3 DNA follows: TGTGCCTGGAGCAAGAGGACAGGGGGTAACTCTGAAGCTTTCTTT.

The gene calls are TRBV21-1 and TRBJ1-6. TRBV21-1 is a recognized pseudogene. The length of the CDR3 is 15 residues. This CDR3 is CASINRDVYNSPLHF. The CDR3, as DNA: TGTGCCAGCATCAACCGGGACGTCTATAATTCACCCCTCCACTTT.

V usage is TRBV24-1 and J usage is TRBJ1-1; unclear D gene. Trimming left V 9 bases short and J 8 bases short, with 12 bases between. Looked up from germline, CDR1 is KGHDR and CDR2 is SFDVKD. This CDR3 region has 11 residues. CDR3 sequence reads: CATSNLHEAFF. For the CDR3, the DNA is TGTGCCACCTCAAATTTGCACGAAGCTTTCTTT.

The genes are TRBV18 and TRBJ2-3; D might be TRBD2 (5 bases). Trimming stripped 0 bases from V and 1 base from J, with 8 bases between. Germline CDR1 reads KGHSH; CDR2 reads LQKENI. The CDR3 totals 15 residues. CDR3 region: CASSPPVGGTDTQYF. In DNA, the CDR3 is TGTGCCAGCTCACCACCGGTGGGAGGCACAGATACGCAGTATTTT.

The chain carries TRBV11-3 and TRBJ2-2, with D unclear. The germline V gene encodes CDR1 SGHNT and CDR2 YENEEA. The V end was cut by 5 bases, the J end by 12 bases, with 7 bases between. The CDR3 has 10 residues. CDR3 DNA: TGTGCCAGCAGCGGGATTAAGCTGTTTTTT. Protein sequence: CASSGIKLFF.

The chain combines TRBV14 with TRBJ2-7, with D hard to call. The CDR3 spans 15 residues. Trimming shortened V by 4 bases and J by 3 bases, and 16 bases separated the two germline ends. Germline V gene lookup returns CDR1 SGHDN and CDR2 FVKESK. The CDR3 nucleotides read TGTGCCAGCAGCCCACGGACGGGTTACTTCTACGAGCAGTACTTC. Amino acid sequence: CASSPRTGYFYEQYF. Full variable domain (outside the CDR3, taken from reference TRBV14 and TRBJ2-7): EAGVTQFPSHSVIEKGQTVTLRCDPISGHDNLYWYRRVMGKEIKFLLHFVKESKQDESGMPNNRFLAERTGGTYSTLKVQPAELEDSGVYFCASSPRTGYFYEQYFGPGTRLTVT.

The chain links TRBV7-2 to TRBJ2-6, with D tentatively TRBD2 (5 bases). The V end was cut by 5 bases, the J end by 2 bases, with 10 bases between. CDR3 length equals 15 residues. Germline V CDR1 and CDR2: SGHTA, FQGNSA. CDR3: CASSPGNPGANVLTF. The CDR3 DNA follows: TGTGCCAGCAGCCCCGGGAATCCTGGGGCCAACGTCCTGACTTTC.

This sequence joins TRBV29-1 and TRBJ2-1, with 9 bases matching TRBD2. This CDR3 is built from 16 residues. The V gene end was trimmed by 8 bases and the J gene end by 9 bases; junction bases not matched to a gene: 20. CDR1 is SQVTM, CDR2 ANQGSEA, per germline. Here the CDR3 reads CSCPPTGTSHNGEQFF. CDR3 DNA: TGCAGCTGTCCTCCGACAGGGACTAGCCATAACGGTGAGCAGTTCTTC.

CDR3 sequence (DNA): TGCGCCAGCAGCTTCAGTGACAGGGGGCTCTATGGCTACACCTTC. As protein: CASSFSDRGLYGYTF. The chain employs TRBV5-1 and TRBJ1-2; 10 bases are a match to TRBD1. After removal of 2 bases from V and 4 bases from J, the junction contained 5 bases not matched to a gene. The CDR3 is made up of 15 amino acids. CDR1 and CDR2 (germline): SGHRS, YFSETQ.

The V gene is TRBV30, the J gene TRBJ1-1, with a weak D call TRBD1 (5 bases). The ends were cut back, 0 bases at V and 0 bases at J, with 11 bases in the middle. Germline-derived CDR1 and CDR2 are GTSNPN and SVGIG (reference sequence). This CDR3 spans 15 amino acids. For the CDR3, the DNA is TGTGCCTGGAGTGTTACCGGGACGTTGAACACTGAAGCTTTCTTT. Protein product: CAWSVTGTLNTEAFF.

This chain uses TRBV27 with TRBJ1-4; perhaps TRBD1 as D (5 bases). There are 16 residues in the CDR3. V lost 2 bases and J lost 6, with 16 bases in between. Per the germline V gene, CDR1 is MNHEY and CDR2 is SMNVEV (reference sequence). The CDR3: CASSLHVGLGDEKLFF. The CDR3 DNA follows: TGTGCCAGCAGTTTACACGTGGGACTGGGAGATGAAAAACTGTTTTTT.

V usage is TRBV4-2 and J usage is TRBJ1-4; D is possibly TRBD1 (6 bases). The germline CDR1 and CDR2 sequences are LGHNA and YNFKEQ. The CDR3 runs 16 residues. V lost 6 bases and J 0 bases, leaving 14 bases between the germline ends. The CDR3: CASRPQGGSTNEKLFF. The DNA of the CDR3 is TGTGCCAGCAGACCACAGGGAGGTTCAACTAATGAAAAACTGTTTTTT.

V is TRBV30 and J is TRBJ2-7; 7 bases match TRBD1. The junction had 9 bases not matched to a gene; V was cut back by 5 bases and J by 5 bases. CDR1 and CDR2 from the germline V gene are GTSNPN and SVGIG (reference sequence). There are 13 residues in the CDR3. CDR3 sequence (DNA): TGTGCCTGGTCCTCCGGGACAGACAACGAGCAGTACTTC. Translated: CAWSSGTDNEQYF.

The chain uses TRBV11-2 and TRBJ1-1; no clear D gene. Germline V CDR1 and CDR2: SGHAT, FQNNGV. This CDR3 has 16 residues. V lost 1 base and J 6 bases, leaving 18 bases between the germline ends. DNA of the CDR3: TGTGCCAGCAGCTTAGTTGAGATCCACCTTGGCGCTGAAGCTTTCTTT. Its protein product is CASSLVEIHLGAEAFF.

The chain links TRBV5-4 to TRBJ2-7; tentatively, D is TRBD2 (6 bases). This CDR3 region has 15 residues. CDR1 SGHNT and CDR2 YYREEE come from the germline V gene (reference sequence). V was trimmed by 1 base and J by 2 bases, leaving 13 bases between them. DNA for the CDR3: TGTGCCAGCAGCTTGCGAGAACTAGCCCCCTACGAGCAGTACTTC. This sequence encodes CASSLRELAPYEQYF.

This chain joins TRBV6-6 and TRBJ2-2, with a weak D call TRBD2 (6 bases). CDR1 is MNHNY, CDR2 SVGAGI, per germline (reference sequence). Trimming took 8 bases from V and 6 from J, leaving 16 bases between them. The CDR3 is 14 amino acids. CDR3 protein: CASGPPGEPGELFF. Written as DNA, the CDR3 is TGTGCCAGCGGACCCCCGGGAGAGCCCGGGGAGCTGTTTTTT.

There are a few counts of this clone. The V and J genes are TRBV27 and TRBJ2-7, with a possible D match to TRBD2 (6 bases). Per the germline V gene, CDR1 is MNHEY and CDR2 is SMNVEV (reference sequence). Trimming removed 4 bases from V and 4 bases from J, with 14 bases in between. The CDR3 is 14 residues long. The CDR3 DNA sequence: TGTGCCAGCAGTTCCCTAGCGAAACCTTACGAGCAGTACTTC. Amino acid sequence: CASSSLAKPYEQYF.

The rearrangement links TRBV30 to TRBJ2-2; perhaps D is TRBD1 or TRBD2 (6 bases each). CDR3 length: 17 amino acids. The V and J ends lost 5 bases and 2 bases respectively, with 21 bases between them. Germline V gene data show CDR1 as GTSNPN and CDR2 as SVGIG (reference sequence). DNA of the CDR3: TGTGCCTGGGTGGGGGGCGACCGCGGGATAAACACCGGGGAGCTGTTTTTT. Encoded protein: CAWVGGDRGINTGELFF.

The rearrangement joins TRBV5-1 to TRBJ2-2, with D possibly matching TRBD1 (5 bases). Deletions cut 2 bases from V and 4 bases from J, with 15 bases between. The CDR3 totals 16 residues. CDR1 is SGHRS, CDR2 YFSETQ, per germline. The CDR3 reads CASSFLQGSGTGELFF. CDR3 sequence (DNA): TGCGCCAGCAGCTTCTTGCAGGGCTCTGGCACCGGGGAGCTGTTTTTT.

Only one count was recorded for this clone. DNA of the CDR3: TGCGCCAGCAGCTTGGCAGACAGGGGGCACTATGGCTACACCTTC. Encoded protein: CASSLADRGHYGYTF. The chain couples TRBV5-1 to TRBJ1-2, with 10 bases matching TRBD1. There are 15 residues in the CDR3. Per the germline V gene, CDR1 is SGHRS and CDR2 is YFSETQ. The V gene end was trimmed by 0 bases and the J gene end by 3 bases; junction bases not matched to a gene: 2.

The genes are TRBV6-5 and TRBJ2-2; tentatively, D is TRBD2 (6 bases). The length of the CDR3 is 14 residues. The germline V and J ends were trimmed by 2 bases and 13 bases, with 17 bases remaining between them. Germline V gene data show CDR1 as MNHEY and CDR2 as SVGAGI. The CDR3 sequence is CASSYGDRGGRLFF. The CDR3 DNA follows: TGTGCCAGCAGTTACGGAGACAGAGGAGGGCGGCTGTTTTTT.

This clone was seen more than once but under ten times. The chain uses TRBV7-2 and TRBJ2-3; perhaps D is TRBD1 or TRBD2 (6 bases each). Germline CDR1 reads SGHTA; CDR2 reads FQGNSA. The V end was cut by 7 bases, the J end by 3 bases, with 26 bases between. CDR3 length equals 18 residues. The CDR3 nucleotides read TGTGCCAGCACCCCCACCCCCCTAGCGAGGGGGTTTACAGATACGCAGTATTTT. The encoded protein is CASTPTPLARGFTDTQYF.

The chain carries TRBV5-8 and TRBJ2-5; a possible D gene is TRBD1 (6 bases). There are 15 residues in the CDR3. Trimming left V 0 bases short and J 10 bases short, with 19 bases between. CDR1 SGHTS and CDR2 YDEGEE come from the germline V gene. CDR3 amino acids: CASSLEIGGLGVQYF. The CDR3 DNA follows: TGTGCCAGCAGCTTGGAAATTGGGGGCCTAGGAGTCCAGTACTTC.

The chain recombines TRBV28 with TRBJ1-1; TRBD1 matches at 8 bases. This CDR3 region has 15 residues. CDR1 and CDR2 from the germline V gene are MDHEN and SYDVKM. With 6 bases clipped from V and 0 bases from J, the junction kept 6 bases outside the gene matches. Written as DNA, the CDR3 is TGTGCCAGCAGCCCGGGGACAGGTATGAACACTGAAGCTTTCTTT. Translating gives CASSPGTGMNTEAFF.

The chain is built from TRBV4-3 and TRBJ2-1; TRBD1 matches 7 bases. Germline V gives CDR1 LGHNA, CDR2 YSLEER. With 0 bases clipped from V and 2 bases from J, the junction kept 10 bases outside the gene matches. The CDR3 runs to 18 residues. The CDR3 region is CASSQDYPDTGAYNEQFF. The CDR3 DNA reads TGCGCCAGCAGCCAAGATTATCCCGATACAGGGGCCTACAATGAGCAGTTCTTC.